This T cell receptor (beta chain) originates from a study of control samples from healthy donors and cancer patients. Only one count was recorded for this clone. Trimming took off 2 bases at V and 2 bases at J, with 21 bases between the two ends. The CDR3 runs 18 residues. Germline CDR1 MGHRA, CDR2 YSYEKL. Profiled with immunoSEQ multiplex PCR; TCRdb holds only in-frame clones, not every one. The sample carries about 98,000 clones, about 80% recorded once. The clonotype originates from a woman between 25 and 40 years old in good health. The specimen sequenced was blood. The genes are TRBV4-1 and TRBJ1-1, with D perhaps matching TRBD1 (6 bases). The CDR3 is CASSQNDRLVGTNTEAFF. The CDR3 DNA is TGCGCCAGCAGCCAAAATGACAGGTTGGTGGGGACTAACACTGAAGCTTTCTTT.